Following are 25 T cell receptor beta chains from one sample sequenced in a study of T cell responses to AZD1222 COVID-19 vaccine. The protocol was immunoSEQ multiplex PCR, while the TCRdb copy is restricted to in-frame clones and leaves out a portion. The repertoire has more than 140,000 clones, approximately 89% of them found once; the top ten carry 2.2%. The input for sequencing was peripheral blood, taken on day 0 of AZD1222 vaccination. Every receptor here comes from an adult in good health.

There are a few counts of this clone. The CDR3 sequence: CASSPGLADAYNEQFF. The CDR3 nucleotides read TGTGCCAGCAGTCCAGGACTAGCGGACGCCTACAATGAGCAGTTCTTC. The chain couples TRBV27 to TRBJ2-1; 10 nucleotides agree with TRBD2. This CDR3 is built from 16 residues. The V gene's germline CDR1 is MNHEY and CDR2 SMNVEV (reference sequence). The ends lost 5 bases at V and 2 bases at J; junction bases unmatched: 6.

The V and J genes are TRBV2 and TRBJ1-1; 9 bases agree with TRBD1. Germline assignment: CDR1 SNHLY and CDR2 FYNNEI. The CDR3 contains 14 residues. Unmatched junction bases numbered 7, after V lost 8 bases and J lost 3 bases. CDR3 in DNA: TGTGCCAGCGAAGGACGGACAGGGGACACTGAAGCTTTCTTT. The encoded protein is CASEGRTGDTEAFF.

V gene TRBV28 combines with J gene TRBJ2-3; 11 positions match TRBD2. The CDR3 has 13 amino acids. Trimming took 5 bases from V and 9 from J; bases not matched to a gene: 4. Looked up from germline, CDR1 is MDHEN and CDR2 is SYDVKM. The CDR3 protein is CASSLTSGRTQYF. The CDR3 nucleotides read TGTGCCAGCAGTCTAACTAGCGGGAGAACGCAGTATTTT.

In nucleotides, the CDR3 is TGTGCCTGGAGTGTACCACAGGGACTCTGGGGAAATGAGCAGTTCTTC. Translating gives CAWSVPQGLWGNEQFF. The rearrangement uses TRBV30 and TRBJ2-1; D might be TRBD1 or TRBD2, each matching 6 bases. Looked up from germline, CDR1 is GTSNPN and CDR2 is SVGIG (reference sequence). The CDR3 sequence is 16 residues long. V lost 0 bases, J lost 7 bases, and 19 bases lay in between.

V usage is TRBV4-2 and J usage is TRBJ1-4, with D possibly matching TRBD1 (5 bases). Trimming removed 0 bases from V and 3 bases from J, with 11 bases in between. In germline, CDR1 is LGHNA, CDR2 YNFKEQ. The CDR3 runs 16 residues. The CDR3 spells CASSQEWAGANEKLFF. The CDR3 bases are TGTGCCAGCAGCCAAGAGTGGGCGGGGGCTAATGAAAAACTGTTTTTT.

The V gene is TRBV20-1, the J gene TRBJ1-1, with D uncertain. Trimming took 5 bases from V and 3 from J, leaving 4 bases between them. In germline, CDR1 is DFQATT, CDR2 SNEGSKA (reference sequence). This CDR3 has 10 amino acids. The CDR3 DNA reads TGCAGTGCTTATTACACTGAAGCTTTCTTT. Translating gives CSAYYTEAFF.

The CDR3 DNA follows: TGTGCCAGCACCGAAGGCGCTGGGGGGGTGGAGTACTTC. Encoded protein: CASTEGAGGVEYF. This sequence joins TRBV6-5 and TRBJ2-7; 7 nucleotides agree with TRBD2. Trimming cost V 7 bases and J 11 bases; bases outside gene matches: 14. The CDR3 extends over 13 amino acids. The germline gives CDR1 MNHEY, CDR2 SVGAGI.

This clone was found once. In DNA form, the CDR3 reads TGCAGTGCTAGTCCGGGACGGATGTTGGAGCAGTACTTC. Translation: CSASPGRMLEQYF. This chain links TRBV20-1 with TRBJ2-7; TRBD1 or TRBD2 may be the D gene (5 bases each). The germline V and J ends were trimmed by 3 bases and 7 bases, with 16 bases remaining between them. The germline gives CDR1 DFQATT, CDR2 SNEGSKA (reference sequence). This CDR3 contains 13 residues.

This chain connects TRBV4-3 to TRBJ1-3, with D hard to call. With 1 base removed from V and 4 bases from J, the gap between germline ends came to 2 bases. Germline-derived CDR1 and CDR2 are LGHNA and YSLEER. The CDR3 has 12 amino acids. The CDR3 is CASSQVGNTIYF. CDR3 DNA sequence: TGCGCCAGCAGCCAAGTCGGAAACACCATATATTTT.

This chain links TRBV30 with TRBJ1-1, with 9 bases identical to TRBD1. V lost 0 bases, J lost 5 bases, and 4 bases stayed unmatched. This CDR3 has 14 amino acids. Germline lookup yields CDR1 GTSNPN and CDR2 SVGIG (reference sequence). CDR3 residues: CAWSVQGARTEAFF. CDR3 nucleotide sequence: TGTGCCTGGAGTGTACAGGGGGCGCGAACTGAAGCTTTCTTT.

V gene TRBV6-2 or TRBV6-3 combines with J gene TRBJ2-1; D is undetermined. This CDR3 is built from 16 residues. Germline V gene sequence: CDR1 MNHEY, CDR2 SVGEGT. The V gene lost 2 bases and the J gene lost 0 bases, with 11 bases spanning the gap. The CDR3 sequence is CASSYPWTSSYNEQFF. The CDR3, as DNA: TGTGCCAGCAGTTACCCCTGGACGAGCTCCTACAATGAGCAGTTCTTC.

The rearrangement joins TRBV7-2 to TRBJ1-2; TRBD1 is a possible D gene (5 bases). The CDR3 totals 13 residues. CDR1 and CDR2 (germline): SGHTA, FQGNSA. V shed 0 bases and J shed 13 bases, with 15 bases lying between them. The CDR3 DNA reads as TGTGCCAGCAGCTTAGCCCTGGGACTTACCTTCACCTTC. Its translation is CASSLALGLTFTF.

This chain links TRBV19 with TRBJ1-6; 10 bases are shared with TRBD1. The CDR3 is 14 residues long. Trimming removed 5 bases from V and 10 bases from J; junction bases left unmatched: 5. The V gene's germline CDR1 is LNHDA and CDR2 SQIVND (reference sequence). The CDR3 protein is CASSARDRGSPLHF. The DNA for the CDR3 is TGTGCCAGTAGTGCGCGGGACAGGGGATCACCCCTCCACTTT. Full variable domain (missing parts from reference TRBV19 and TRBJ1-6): DGGITQSPKYLFRKEGQNVTLSCEQNLNHDAMYWYRQDPGQGLRLIYYSQIVNDFQKGDIAEGYSVSREKKESFPLTVTSAQKNPTAFYLCASSARDRGSPLHFGNGTRLTVT.

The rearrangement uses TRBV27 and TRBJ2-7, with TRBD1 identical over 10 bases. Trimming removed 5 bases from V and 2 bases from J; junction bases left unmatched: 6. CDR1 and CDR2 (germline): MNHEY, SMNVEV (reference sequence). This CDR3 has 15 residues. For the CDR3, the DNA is TGTGCCAGCAGTCTCCGGGACAGGGGAACCTACGAGCAGTACTTC. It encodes CASSLRDRGTYEQYF.

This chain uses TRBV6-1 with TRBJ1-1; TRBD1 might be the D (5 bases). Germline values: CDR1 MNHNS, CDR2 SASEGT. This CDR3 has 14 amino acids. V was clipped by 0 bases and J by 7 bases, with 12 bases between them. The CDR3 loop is CASSEALRQREAFF. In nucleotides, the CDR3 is TGTGCCAGCAGTGAAGCGCTTAGACAGCGTGAAGCTTTCTTT.

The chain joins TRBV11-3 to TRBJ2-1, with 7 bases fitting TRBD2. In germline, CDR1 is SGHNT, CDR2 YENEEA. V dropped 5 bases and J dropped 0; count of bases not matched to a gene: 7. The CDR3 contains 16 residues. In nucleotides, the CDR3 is TGTGCCAGCAGCAATGTCCTAGCGGCCTCCTACAATGAGCAGTTCTTC. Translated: CASSNVLAASYNEQFF.

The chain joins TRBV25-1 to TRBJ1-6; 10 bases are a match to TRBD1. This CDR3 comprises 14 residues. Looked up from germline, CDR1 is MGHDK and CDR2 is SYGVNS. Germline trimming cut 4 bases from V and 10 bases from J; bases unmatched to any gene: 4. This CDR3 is CASSGDRGGSPLHF. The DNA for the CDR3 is TGTGCCAGCAGTGGGGACAGGGGTGGATCACCCCTCCACTTT.

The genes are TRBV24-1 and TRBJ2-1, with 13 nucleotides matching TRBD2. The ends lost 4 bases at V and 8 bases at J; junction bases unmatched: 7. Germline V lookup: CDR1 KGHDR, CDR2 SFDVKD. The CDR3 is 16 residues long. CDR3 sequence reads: CATSDPGTSGKHEQFF. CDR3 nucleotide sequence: TGTGCCACCAGTGACCCCGGGACTAGCGGGAAGCATGAGCAGTTCTTC.

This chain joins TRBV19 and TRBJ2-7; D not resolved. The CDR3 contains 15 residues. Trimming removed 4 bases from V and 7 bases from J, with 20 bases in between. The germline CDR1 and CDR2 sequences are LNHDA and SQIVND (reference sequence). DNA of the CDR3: TGTGCCAGTAGTACCGGAAGGGCCGGATGGGAAGAGCAGTACTTC. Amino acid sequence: CASSTGRAGWEEQYF. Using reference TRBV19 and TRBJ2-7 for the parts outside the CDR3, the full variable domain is DGGITQSPKYLFRKEGQNVTLSCEQNLNHDAMYWYRQDPGQGLRLIYYSQIVNDFQKGDIAEGYSVSREKKESFPLTVTSAQKNPTAFYLCASSTGRAGWEEQYFGPGTRLTVT.

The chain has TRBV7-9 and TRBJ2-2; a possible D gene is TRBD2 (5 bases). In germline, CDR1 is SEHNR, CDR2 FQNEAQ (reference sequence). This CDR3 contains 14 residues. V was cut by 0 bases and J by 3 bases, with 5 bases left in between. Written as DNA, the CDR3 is TGTGCCAGCAGCTTAGCGCGGGACACCGGGGAGCTGTTTTTT. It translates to CASSLARDTGELFF.

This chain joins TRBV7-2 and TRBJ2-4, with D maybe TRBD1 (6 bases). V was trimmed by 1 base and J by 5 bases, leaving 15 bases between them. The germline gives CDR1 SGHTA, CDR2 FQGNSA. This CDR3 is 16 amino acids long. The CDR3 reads CASSLEAGWGQNIQYF. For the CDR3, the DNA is TGTGCCAGCAGCTTAGAGGCAGGGTGGGGGCAAAACATTCAGTACTTC.

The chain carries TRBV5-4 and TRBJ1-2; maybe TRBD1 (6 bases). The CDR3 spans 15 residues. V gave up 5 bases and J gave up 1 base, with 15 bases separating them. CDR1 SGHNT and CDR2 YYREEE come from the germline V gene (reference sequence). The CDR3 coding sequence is TGTGCCAGCAGTGGAGGGGGAGGCTTTAACTATGGCTACACCTTC. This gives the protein CASSGGGGFNYGYTF. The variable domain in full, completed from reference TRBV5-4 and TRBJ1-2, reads ETGVTQSPTHLIKTRGQQVTLRCSSQSGHNTVSWYQQALGQGPQFIFQYYREEENGRGNFPPRFSGLQFPNYSSELNVNALELDDSALYLCASSGGGGFNYGYTFGSGTRLTVV.

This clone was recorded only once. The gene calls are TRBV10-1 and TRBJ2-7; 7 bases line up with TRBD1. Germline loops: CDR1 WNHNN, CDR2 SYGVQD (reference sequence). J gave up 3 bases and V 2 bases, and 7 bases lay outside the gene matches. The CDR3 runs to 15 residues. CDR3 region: CASSEKAHRGYEQYF. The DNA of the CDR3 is TGCGCCAGCAGTGAGAAAGCGCACAGGGGCTACGAGCAGTACTTC.

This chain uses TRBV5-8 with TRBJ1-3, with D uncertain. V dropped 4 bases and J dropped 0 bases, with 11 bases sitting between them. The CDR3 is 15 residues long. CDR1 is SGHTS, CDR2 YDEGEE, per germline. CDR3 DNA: TGTGCCAGCAGCGGAGCACTCCTCTCTGGAAACACCATATATTTT. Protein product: CASSGALLSGNTIYF.

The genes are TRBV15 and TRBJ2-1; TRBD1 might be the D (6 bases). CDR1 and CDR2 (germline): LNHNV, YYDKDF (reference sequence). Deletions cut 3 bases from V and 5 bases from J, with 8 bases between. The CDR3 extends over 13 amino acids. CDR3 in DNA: TGTGCCACCAGCAGTTACAGGGACAATGAGCAGTTCTTC. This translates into CATSSYRDNEQFF.